One sample yielded the 14 T cell receptor beta chains listed below, sequenced in a study of T cell repertoires in ileal Crohn's disease. TCRdb keeps only in-frame clones here, not all; method: immunoSEQ multiplex PCR. The sample carries 6,000 or so clones, about four fifths recorded once. The sequenced material came from ileal tissue. The source of these receptors is an adult with Crohn's disease.

J is TRBJ1-6 and V is TRBV14; D is undetermined. This CDR3 is built from 13 residues. From germline, CDR1 is SGHDN and CDR2 FVKESK. V shed 0 bases and J shed 10 bases, with 7 bases lying between them. CDR3 DNA sequence: TGTGCCAGCAGCCAAGATTGGCTCTCACCCCTCCACTTT. It yields the protein CASSQDWLSPLHF.

This chain uses TRBV29-1 with TRBJ2-1; 7 bases are shared with TRBD2. V shed 6 bases and J 10 bases; nucleotides not matched to a gene: 6. This CDR3 region has 11 residues. CDR1 is SQVTM, CDR2 ANQGSEA, per germline. CDR3 DNA sequence: TGCAGCGTCCGAGTGGGGGGGGAGCAGTTCTTC. As protein: CSVRVGGEQFF.

The chain has TRBV7-2 and TRBJ1-6; no clear D. Trimming took off 3 bases at V and 7 bases at J, with 4 bases between the two ends. CDR3 length: 12 residues. Germline V CDR1 and CDR2: SGHTA, FQGNSA. CDR3 loop: CASSFQNSPLHF. In DNA, the CDR3 is TGTGCCAGCAGCTTTCAAAATTCACCCCTCCACTTT.

This chain joins TRBV6-5 and TRBJ1-2; D is perhaps TRBD1 (5 bases). From germline, CDR1 is MNHEY and CDR2 SVGAGI. V shed 2 bases and J shed 2 bases, with 6 bases lying between them. This CDR3 region has 13 residues. Written as DNA, the CDR3 is TGTGCCAGCAGTTACCGGACAAACTATGGCTACACCTTC. Its translation: CASSYRTNYGYTF.

This clone has just one count. This chain joins TRBV12-5 and TRBJ1-2; no definite D call. The germline CDR1 and CDR2 sequences are LGHNT and FRNRAP. V shed 6 bases and J shed 4 bases, with 15 bases lying between them. The CDR3 length is 14 residues. CDR3 protein: CASGPSGGSYGYTF. The DNA of the CDR3 is TGTGCTAGTGGCCCTTCGGGCGGATCCTATGGCTACACCTTC. The entire variable domain, with the rest obtained from reference TRBV12-5 and TRBJ1-2, is as follows: DARVTQTPRHKVTEMGQEVTMRCQPILGHNTVFWYRQTMMQGLELLAYFRNRAPLDDSGMPKDRFSAEMPDATLATLKIQPSEPRDSAVYFCASGPSGGSYGYTFGSGTRLTVV.

This chain links TRBV6-1 with TRBJ1-2, with 7 bases that match TRBD1. The CDR3 loop spans 12 amino acids. Germline V gene data show CDR1 as MNHNS and CDR2 as SASEGT. The J segment lost 5 bases and the V segment lost 10 bases, leaving 7 bases of the junction unmatched. The CDR3 sequence: CATGDSNYGYTF. DNA for the CDR3: TGTGCCACCGGGGACAGCAATTATGGCTACACCTTC.

The chain links TRBV27 to TRBJ2-3; the D is unclear. The V end was cut by 3 bases, the J end by 2 bases, with 6 bases between. This CDR3 has 13 amino acids. The germline gives CDR1 MNHEY, CDR2 SMNVEV (reference sequence). DNA of the CDR3: TGTGCCAGCAGTTTTAGGGCCACAGATACGCAGTATTTT. It specifies CASSFRATDTQYF.

The genes are TRBV29-1 and TRBJ1-2; the match to TRBD1 covers 8 bases. V dropped 3 bases and J dropped 8; count of bases not matched to a gene: 5. This CDR3 comprises 12 residues. Germline V gives CDR1 SQVTM, CDR2 ANQGSEA. The CDR3 loop is CSVEGQEGGYTF. DNA of the CDR3: TGCAGCGTTGAGGGACAGGAAGGAGGCTACACCTTC.

The V call is TRBV25-1, the J call TRBJ2-7; D gene ambiguous. Germline values: CDR1 MGHDK, CDR2 SYGVNS. Trimming took 2 bases from V and 3 from J, leaving 2 bases between them. This CDR3 contains 11 residues. CDR3 coding DNA: TGTGCCAGCAGTGAAGGCTACGAGCAGTACTTC. It yields the protein CASSEGYEQYF.

The rearrangement links TRBV6-1 to TRBJ2-2; weak D call: TRBD2 (6 bases). In germline, CDR1 is MNHNS, CDR2 SASEGT. The CDR3 runs 15 residues. V was trimmed by 3 bases and J by 6 bases, leaving 14 bases between them. The CDR3 reads CASSEGAGYAGELFF. The CDR3 nucleotides read TGTGCCAGCAGTGAGGGCGCGGGGTACGCCGGGGAGCTGTTTTTT.

The V gene is TRBV4-3, the J gene TRBJ2-1, with TRBD2 identical over 7 bases. The CDR3 loop spans 19 amino acids. The ends lost 0 bases at V and 0 bases at J; junction bases unmatched: 11. Germline V CDR1 and CDR2: LGHNA, YSLEER. CDR3 bases: TGCGCCAGCAGCCAAGAACTCCGGGACTACCGAAGCTCCTACAATGAGCAGTTCTTC. This translates into CASSQELRDYRSSYNEQFF.

The chain links TRBV4-1 to TRBJ1-1, with 7 bases lining up with TRBD1. Losses at the gene ends were 2 bases for V and 1 base for J; bases not matched to a gene: 4. Germline lookup yields CDR1 MGHRA and CDR2 YSYEKL. CDR3 size: 15 residues. The CDR3 DNA reads as TGCGCCAGCAGCCAAACAAACAGGGGGAACACTGAAGCTTTCTTT. Translation: CASSQTNRGNTEAFF.

The chain couples TRBV27 to TRBJ1-5, with 10 positions matching TRBD1. Germline V lookup: CDR1 MNHEY, CDR2 SMNVEV (reference sequence). The junction had 14 bases not matched to a gene; V was cut back by 6 bases and J by 3 bases. The CDR3 is 18 amino acids. This CDR3 reads CASSKGQGRGLDNQPQHF. CDR3 bases: TGTGCCAGCAGCAAGGGACAGGGGAGGGGGCTAGACAATCAGCCCCAGCATTTT.

V usage is TRBV10-1 and J usage is TRBJ2-5; D remains ambiguous. The CDR3 runs 14 residues. Germline V gene lookup returns CDR1 WNHNN and CDR2 SYGVQD (reference sequence). The V gene lost 3 bases and the J gene lost 5 bases, with 13 bases spanning the gap. This CDR3 is CASSDPGAWETQYF. The CDR3 DNA reads TGCGCCAGCAGTGATCCAGGCGCTTGGGAGACCCAGTACTTC.